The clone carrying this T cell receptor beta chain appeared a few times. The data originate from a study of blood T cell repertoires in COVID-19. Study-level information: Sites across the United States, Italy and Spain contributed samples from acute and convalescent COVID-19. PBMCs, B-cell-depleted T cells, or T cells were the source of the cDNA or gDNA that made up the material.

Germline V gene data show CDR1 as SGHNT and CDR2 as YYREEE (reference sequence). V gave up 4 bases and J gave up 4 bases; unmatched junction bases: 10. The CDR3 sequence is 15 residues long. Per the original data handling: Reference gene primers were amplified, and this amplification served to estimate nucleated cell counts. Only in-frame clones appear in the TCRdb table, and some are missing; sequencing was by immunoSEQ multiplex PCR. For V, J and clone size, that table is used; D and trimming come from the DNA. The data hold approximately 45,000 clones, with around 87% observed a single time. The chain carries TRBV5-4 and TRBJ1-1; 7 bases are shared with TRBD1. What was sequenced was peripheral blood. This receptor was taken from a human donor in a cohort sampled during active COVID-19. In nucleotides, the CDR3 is TGTGCCAGCAGCGGAGGAGGACAGGTGGTCACTGAAGCTTTCTTT. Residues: CASSGGGQVVTEAFF.